A selection of T cell receptor beta chains follows, all from one sample in a study of control samples from healthy donors and cancer patients. Profiling relied on immunoSEQ multiplex PCR, and the TCRdb table lists in-frame clones only, not all of them. The data contain about 57,000 clones, less than 95% of them singletons. Sequencing was done on a sample of blood. The source of these receptors is a man under 40 in good health. Both conserved end residues are part of each CDR3. The D gene is left open where the match is weak. Only some rows state a clone size, as once, few, many or a class for expanded clones.

abundance,j_gene,v_gene,d_gene,CDR3aa,CDR3nt
.,TRBJ2-2,TRBV6-5,.,CASSHGTAVGELFF,TGTGCCAGCAGTCACGGGACCGCGGTCGGGGAGCTGTTTTTT
.,TRBJ1-6,TRBV5-4,.,CASSLGGRDNSPLHF,TGTGCCAGCAGCCTAGGTGGGAGGGATAATTCACCCCTCCACTTT
.,TRBJ1-2,TRBV6-5,.,CASRDSGAYGYTF,TGTGCCAGCAGAGACTCAGGGGCGTATGGCTACACCTTC
.,TRBJ2-7,TRBV7-3,.,CASSLNGAGFDEQYF,TGTGCCAGCAGCTTAAACGGGGCAGGGTTCGACGAGCAGTACTTC
.,TRBJ2-2,TRBV7-7,.,CASSQGNTGELFF,TGTGCCAGCAGCCAGGGCAACACCGGGGAGCTGTTTTTT
.,TRBJ2-7,TRBV11-2,.,CASSLHPSASSYEQYF,TGTGCCAGCAGCTTACATCCGAGTGCGAGCTCCTACGAGCAGTACTTC
once,TRBJ1-1,TRBV28,TRBD1,CASYTGGVFF,TGTGCCAGCTACACAGGGGGTGTTTTCTTT
.,TRBJ1-4,TRBV4-1,.,CASSPIQNNEKLFF,TGCGCCAGCAGCCCGATACAGAATAATGAAAAACTGTTTTTT
.,TRBJ1-2,TRBV18,.,CASSPRSGGDYGYTF,TGTGCCAGCTCACCTCGATCTGGGGGCGACTATGGCTACACCTTC
.,TRBJ2-1,TRBV11-2,.,CASSPGLTYNEQFF,TGTGCCAGCAGCCCCGGACTAACCTACAATGAGCAGTTCTTC
.,TRBJ2-7,TRBV6-5,.,CASSPGLHTMAGKYF,TGTGCCAGCAGCCCGGGACTCCACACCATGGCGGGGAAGTACTTC
.,TRBJ1-2,TRBV7-9,TRBD1,CASSRDRAFANYGYTF,TGTGCCAGCAGCCGGGACAGGGCGTTCGCTAACTATGGCTACACCTTC
once,TRBJ1-1,TRBV5-6,TRBD1,CASSLGTGANTEAFF,TGTGCCAGCAGCTTGGGGACAGGAGCGAACACTGAAGCTTTCTTT
.,TRBJ1-6,TRBV6-5,TRBD1,CASRRTGRNSPLHF,TGTGCCAGCAGGCGGACAGGGCGAAATTCACCCCTCCACTTT
.,TRBJ1-1,TRBV10-1,TRBD1,CARLDRGAFF,TGCGCCAGGCTTGACAGGGGAGCTTTCTTT
.,TRBJ2-2,TRBV3-1/TRBV3-2,TRBD1,CASTAPTGENTGELFF,TGTGCCAGCACCGCACCGACAGGGGAGAACACCGGGGAGCTGTTTTTT
.,TRBJ1-2,TRBV19,TRBD1,CASRKGAYGYTF,TGTGCCAGTAGAAAGGGGGCCTATGGCTACACCTTC
.,TRBJ2-1,TRBV7-9,.,CASSLAEGGEQFF,TGTGCCAGCAGCTTAGCGGAAGGAGGGGAGCAGTTCTTC
once,TRBJ1-5,TRBV30,.,CAWSVGALNQPQHF,TGTGCCTGGAGTGTAGGGGCCCTCAATCAGCCCCAGCATTTT
.,TRBJ1-3,TRBV27,.,CASSSRVDSGNTIYF,TGTGCCAGCAGTTCTCGAGTCGACTCTGGAAACACCATATATTTT
.,TRBJ1-5,TRBV7-9,.,CASRDGNQPQHF,TGTGCCAGCAGGGATGGGAATCAGCCCCAGCATTTT
.,TRBJ1-5,TRBV6-6,.,CASTHNGIQPQHF,TGTGCCAGCACGCACAACGGGATTCAGCCCCAGCATTTT
.,TRBJ2-1,TRBV10-3,TRBD2,CAIMSGGSDEQFF,TGTGCCATCATGAGCGGGGGGAGCGATGAGCAGTTCTTC
.,TRBJ1-3,TRBV12-3/TRBV12-4,.,CASSTYMGTIYF,TGTGCCAGCAGTACCTATATGGGCACCATATATTTT